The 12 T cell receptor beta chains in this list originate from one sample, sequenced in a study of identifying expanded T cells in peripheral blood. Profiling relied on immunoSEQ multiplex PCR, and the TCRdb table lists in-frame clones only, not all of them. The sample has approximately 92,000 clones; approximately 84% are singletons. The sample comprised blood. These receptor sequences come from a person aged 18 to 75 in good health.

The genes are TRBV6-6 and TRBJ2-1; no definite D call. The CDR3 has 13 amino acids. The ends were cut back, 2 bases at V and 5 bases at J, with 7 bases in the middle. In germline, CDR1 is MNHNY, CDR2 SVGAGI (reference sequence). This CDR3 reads CASSYPGDNEQFF. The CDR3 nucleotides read TGTGCCAGCAGTTACCCGGGTGACAATGAGCAGTTCTTC.

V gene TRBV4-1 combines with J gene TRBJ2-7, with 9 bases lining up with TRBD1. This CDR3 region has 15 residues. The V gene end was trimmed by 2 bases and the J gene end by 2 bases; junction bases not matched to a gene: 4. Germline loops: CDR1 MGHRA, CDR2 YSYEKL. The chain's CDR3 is CASSQSTGGTYEQYF. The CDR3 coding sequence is TGCGCCAGCAGCCAATCGACAGGGGGAACCTACGAGCAGTACTTC.

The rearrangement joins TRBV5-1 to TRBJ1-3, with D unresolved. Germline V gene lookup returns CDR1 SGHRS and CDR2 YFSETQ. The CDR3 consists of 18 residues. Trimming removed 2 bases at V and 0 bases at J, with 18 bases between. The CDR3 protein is CASSLYPPDGYSGNTIYF. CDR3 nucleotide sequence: TGCGCCAGCAGCTTATACCCACCGGACGGCTACTCTGGAAACACCATATATTTT.

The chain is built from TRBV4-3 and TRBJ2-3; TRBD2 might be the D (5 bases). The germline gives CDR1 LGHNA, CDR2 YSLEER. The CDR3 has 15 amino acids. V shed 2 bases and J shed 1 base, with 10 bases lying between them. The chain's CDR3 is CASSQRRTRTDTQYF. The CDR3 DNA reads TGCGCCAGCAGCCAACGGAGGACTCGCACAGATACGCAGTATTTT.

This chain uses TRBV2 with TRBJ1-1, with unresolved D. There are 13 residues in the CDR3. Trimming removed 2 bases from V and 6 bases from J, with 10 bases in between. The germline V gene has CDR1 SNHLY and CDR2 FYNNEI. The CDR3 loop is CASSEFGGAEAFF. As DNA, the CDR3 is TGTGCCAGCAGTGAATTCGGTGGAGCTGAAGCTTTCTTT.

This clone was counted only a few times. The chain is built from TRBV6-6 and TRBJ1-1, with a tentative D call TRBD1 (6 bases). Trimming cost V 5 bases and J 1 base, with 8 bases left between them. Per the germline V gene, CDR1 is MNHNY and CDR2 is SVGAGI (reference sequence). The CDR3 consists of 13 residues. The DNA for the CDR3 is TGTGCCAGCAGTCCGGGGGCGAACACTGAAGCTTTCTTT. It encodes CASSPGANTEAFF.

CDR3 nucleotides: TGTGCCAGCAGCCCAAACAGGGGGCTTATATCCTACAATGAGCAGTTCTTC. Translated: CASSPNRGLISYNEQFF. The J gene is TRBJ2-1, the V gene TRBV11-3; 9 bases are a match to TRBD1. V trimming: 5 bases; J trimming: 1 base; junction bases outside the gene matches: 9. CDR1 SGHNT and CDR2 YENEEA come from the germline V gene. The CDR3 contains 17 residues.

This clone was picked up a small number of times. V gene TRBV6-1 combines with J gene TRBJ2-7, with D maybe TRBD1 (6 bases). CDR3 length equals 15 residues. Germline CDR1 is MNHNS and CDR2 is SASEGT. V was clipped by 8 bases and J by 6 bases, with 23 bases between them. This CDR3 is CASSLHREPYVEQYF. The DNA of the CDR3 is TGTGCCAGCTCACTACACAGGGAGCCGTATGTCGAGCAGTACTTC.

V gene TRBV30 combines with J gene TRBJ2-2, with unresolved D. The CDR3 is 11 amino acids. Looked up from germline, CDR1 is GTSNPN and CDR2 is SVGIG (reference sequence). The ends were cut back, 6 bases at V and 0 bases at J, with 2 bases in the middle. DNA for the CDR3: TGTGCCTGTACGAACACCGGGGAGCTGTTTTTT. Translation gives CACTNTGELFF.

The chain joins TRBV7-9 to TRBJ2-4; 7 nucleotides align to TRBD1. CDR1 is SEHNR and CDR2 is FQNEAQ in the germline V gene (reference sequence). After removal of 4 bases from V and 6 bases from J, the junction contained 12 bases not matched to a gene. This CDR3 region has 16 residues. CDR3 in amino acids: CASSSSDRRPLNIQYF. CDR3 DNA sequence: TGTGCCAGCAGCTCGTCGGACAGGCGACCTTTAAACATTCAGTACTTC.

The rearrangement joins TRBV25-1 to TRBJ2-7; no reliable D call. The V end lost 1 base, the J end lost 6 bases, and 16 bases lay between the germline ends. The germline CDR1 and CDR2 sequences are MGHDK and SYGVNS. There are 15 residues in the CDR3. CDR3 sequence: CASSESSSLGCEQYF. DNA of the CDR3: TGTGCCAGCAGTGAATCGAGTAGTTTGGGCTGCGAGCAGTACTTC.

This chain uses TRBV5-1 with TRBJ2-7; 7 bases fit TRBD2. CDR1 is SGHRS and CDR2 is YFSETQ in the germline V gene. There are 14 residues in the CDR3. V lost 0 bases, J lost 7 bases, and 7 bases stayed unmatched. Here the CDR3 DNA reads TGCGCCAGCAGCTTGGCCGGGGGGAATACGGAGCAGTACTTC. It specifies CASSLAGGNTEQYF.